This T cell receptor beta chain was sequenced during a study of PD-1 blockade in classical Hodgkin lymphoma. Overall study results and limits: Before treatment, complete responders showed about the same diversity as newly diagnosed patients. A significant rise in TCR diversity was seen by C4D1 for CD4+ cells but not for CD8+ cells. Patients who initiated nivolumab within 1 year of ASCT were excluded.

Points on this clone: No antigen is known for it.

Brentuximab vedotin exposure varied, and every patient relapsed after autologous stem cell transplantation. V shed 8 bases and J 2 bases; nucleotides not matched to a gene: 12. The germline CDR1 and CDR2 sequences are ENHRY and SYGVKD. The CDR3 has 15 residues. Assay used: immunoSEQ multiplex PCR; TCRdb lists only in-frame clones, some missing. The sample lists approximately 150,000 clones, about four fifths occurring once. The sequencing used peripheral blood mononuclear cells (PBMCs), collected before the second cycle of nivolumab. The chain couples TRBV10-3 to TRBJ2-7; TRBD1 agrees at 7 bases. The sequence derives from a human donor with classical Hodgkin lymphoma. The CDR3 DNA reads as TGTGCCATCGGACGAAATGCAGGGGGAACCTACGAGCAGTACTTC. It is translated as CAIGRNAGGTYEQYF.